This passage covers 15 T cell receptor beta chains from one sample sequenced in a study of blood T cell repertoires in COVID-19. Assay used: immunoSEQ multiplex PCR; TCRdb lists only in-frame clones, some missing. The table records hundreds of thousands of clones, about nine tenths of them present only once. The sample taken for sequencing was peripheral blood. All receptors derive from a woman in her seventies with COVID-19, enrolled during active disease.

This clone came up a few times. V is TRBV6-5 and J is TRBJ2-3, with D maybe TRBD2 (6 bases). Per the germline V gene, CDR1 is MNHEY and CDR2 is SVGAGI. The CDR3 spans 13 residues. V gave up 2 bases and J gave up 5 bases, with 8 bases separating them. The CDR3 DNA sequence: TGTGCCAGCAGTTACCTCGGGGGAGATACGCAGTATTTT. As protein: CASSYLGGDTQYF.

This clone was detected only once. The chain links TRBV7-9 to TRBJ2-1, with 7 nucleotides matching TRBD1. Trimming at V came to 5 bases and at J to 5 bases, leaving 9 bases not matched to a gene. CDR1 and CDR2 (germline): SEHNR, FQNEAQ (reference sequence). This CDR3 spans 15 amino acids. CDR3 DNA sequence: TGTGCCAGCAGCCAGCCCGGGACAGTGAACAATGAGCAGTTCTTC. It encodes CASSQPGTVNNEQFF.

This sequence joins TRBV6-5 and TRBJ1-2; D is undetermined. The CDR3 contains 14 residues. Trimming shortened V by 3 bases and J by 0 bases, and 8 bases separated the two germline ends. CDR1 MNHEY and CDR2 SVGAGI come from the germline V gene. The CDR3 DNA reads as TGTGCCAGCAGTTATTATCCAGCTAACTATGGCTACACCTTC. Its translation: CASSYYPANYGYTF.

V usage is TRBV30 and J usage is TRBJ2-5, with a weak D call TRBD2 (7 bases). Per the germline V gene, CDR1 is GTSNPN and CDR2 is SVGIG (reference sequence). The CDR3 totals 16 residues. V was pared by 2 bases and J by 3 bases, with 19 bases between. The CDR3 nucleotides read TGTGCCTGGAGTTTAGGGGGGGGCCTGATGAAAGAGACCCAGTACTTC. It codes for CAWSLGGGLMKETQYF.

This clone showed up just a few times. The rearrangement links TRBV30 to TRBJ1-2, with TRBD1 identical over 8 bases. Germline CDR1 reads GTSNPN; CDR2 reads SVGIG (reference sequence). V lost 3 bases, J lost 2 bases, and 2 bases stayed unmatched. This CDR3 spans 13 amino acids. CDR3 nucleotides: TGTGCCTGGAGCCGGACAGGGAACTATGGCTACACCTTC. Translation gives CAWSRTGNYGYTF. Full variable domain (remainder filled in from reference TRBV30 and TRBJ1-2): SQTIHQWPATLVQPVGSPLSLECTVEGTSNPNLYWYRQAAGRGLQLLFYSVGIGQISSEVPQNLSASRPQDRQFILSSKKLLLSDSGFYLCAWSRTGNYGYTFGSGTRLTVV.

CDR3 coding DNA: TGTGCCAGCAGCCTCCGACTTTCAACTAATGAAAAACTGTTTTTT. It codes for CASSLRLSTNEKLFF. This chain links TRBV7-2 with TRBJ1-4; D not resolved. Germline assignment: CDR1 SGHTA and CDR2 FQGNSA. The V and J ends lost 5 bases and 0 bases respectively, with 10 bases between them. This CDR3 is 15 amino acids long.

As concerns this clone: One end of the junction varies from germline; a read error may be responsible. This chain links TRBV19 with TRBJ1-1; tentatively, D is TRBD1 (5 bases). The germline V gene encodes CDR1 LNHDA and CDR2 SQIVND (reference sequence). The CDR3 totals 13 residues. The CDR3 DNA follows: TGTGCCAGTAGTCAGCGACAGTACACTGAAACTTTCTTT. Amino acids: CASSQRQYTETFF.

The V call is TRBV9, the J call TRBJ1-5, with D possibly TRBD1 on 6 matching bases. CDR1 and CDR2 from the germline V gene are SGDLS and YYNGEE. The ends were cut back, 2 bases at V and 0 bases at J, with 9 bases in the middle. CDR3 length equals 15 residues. CDR3 bases: TGTGCCAGCAGCGTCGGACAGTATAGCAATCAGCCCCAGCATTTT. It translates to CASSVGQYSNQPQHF.

This chain links TRBV28 with TRBJ1-5; no firm D call. Per the germline V gene, CDR1 is MDHEN and CDR2 is SYDVKM. The ends were cut back, 5 bases at V and 4 bases at J, with 15 bases in the middle. The CDR3 is made up of 15 amino acids. The CDR3 DNA follows: TGTGCCAGCAGTCGAGCGATCGGAGCTAATCAGCCCCAGCATTTT. Protein: CASSRAIGANQPQHF.

The V gene is TRBV7-9, the J gene TRBJ1-1, with 7 nucleotides matching TRBD1. The CDR3 has 16 residues. Germline V gene sequence: CDR1 SEHNR, CDR2 FQNEAQ (reference sequence). After removal of 1 base from V and 2 bases from J, the junction contained 7 bases not matched to a gene. The CDR3 coding sequence is TGTGCCAGCAGCTTAGGGGTAGGGGGCGATAACACTGAAGCTTTCTTT. Encoded protein: CASSLGVGGDNTEAFF.

V and J are TRBV7-2 and TRBJ1-1; D gene unclear. CDR1 is SGHTA and CDR2 is FQGNSA in the germline V gene. The CDR3 is made up of 9 amino acids. V shed 5 bases and J shed 9 bases, with 4 bases lying between them. CDR3 coding DNA: TGTGCCAGCAGCCCTCAAGCTTTCTTT. This encodes CASSPQAFF.

The chain employs TRBV11-2 and TRBJ2-1; 8 bases match TRBD2. The CDR3 length is 15 residues. The V gene's germline CDR1 is SGHAT and CDR2 FQNNGV. Germline trimming cut 1 base from V and 3 bases from J; bases unmatched to any gene: 2. In DNA form, the CDR3 reads TGTGCCAGCAGCTTAGCGGGGGGGTACTACAATGAGCAGTTCTTC. Amino acids: CASSLAGGYYNEQFF.

The table lists this clone with a count of one. The gene calls are TRBV6-6 and TRBJ2-7, with 10 bases matching TRBD1. There are 15 residues in the CDR3. Trimming cost V 6 bases and J 2 bases; bases outside gene matches: 7. Germline V CDR1 and CDR2: MNHNY, SVGAGI (reference sequence). The CDR3 region is CASSRGQGGPYEQYF. The CDR3 DNA sequence: TGTGCCAGCAGCCGCGGACAGGGGGGTCCCTACGAGCAGTACTTC.

The chain combines TRBV19 with TRBJ1-1, with D maybe TRBD1 (6 bases). CDR3 length: 17 amino acids. CDR1 LNHDA and CDR2 SQIVND come from the germline V gene (reference sequence). Trimming removed 0 bases from V and 0 bases from J, with 14 bases in between. CDR3 region: CASSIDGHGGVNTEAFF. CDR3 bases: TGTGCCAGTAGTATAGATGGCCATGGGGGCGTGAACACTGAAGCTTTCTTT.

The J gene is TRBJ2-1, the V gene TRBV11-3; 14 bases are a match to TRBD2. Germline V gene sequence: CDR1 SGHNT, CDR2 YENEEA. With 4 bases clipped from V and 0 bases from J, the junction kept 5 bases outside the gene matches. The CDR3 has 18 residues. CDR3 protein: CASSSGLAGASSYNEQFF. In DNA, the CDR3 is TGTGCCAGCAGCTCGGGACTAGCGGGGGCTAGCTCCTACAATGAGCAGTTCTTC.